These 10 T cell receptor beta chains came from one sample sequenced in a study of OX40 agonist ivuxolimab in advanced cancers. Sequencing was performed with immunoSEQ multiplex PCR; in TCRdb, only in-frame clones are kept and a portion is missing. The sample consists of 65,000 to 75,000 clones, about 87% of them appearing once. The sample here was CD4+ or CD8+ T cells sorted from blood, taken in a trial of the OX40 agonist ivuxolimab. The source of these receptors is an adult with an advanced solid tumor such as melanoma, head and neck, liver or kidney cancer.

V usage is TRBV18 and J usage is TRBJ2-2; tentative D call: TRBD2 (5 bases). V gave up 3 bases and J gave up 6 bases, with 8 bases separating them. In germline, CDR1 is KGHSH, CDR2 LQKENI. The CDR3 spans 13 residues. In DNA form, the CDR3 reads TGTGCCAGCTCACCGGGAGAGTCCGGGGAGCTGTTTTTT. As protein: CASSPGESGELFF.

This clone was seen only once. This chain uses TRBV6-4 with TRBJ2-6; TRBD1 matches at 7 bases. The CDR3 contains 17 residues. The germline V gene has CDR1 MRHNA and CDR2 SNTAGT. Trimming removed 4 bases from V and 1 base from J; junction bases left unmatched: 7. The CDR3 DNA reads TGTGCCAGCAGTGGCGACAGGGCTCCGTCTGGGGCCAACGTCCTGACTTTC. It is translated as CASSGDRAPSGANVLTF.

The rearrangement joins TRBV28 to TRBJ2-2; possibly TRBD2 for D (5 bases). The germline CDR1 and CDR2 sequences are MDHEN and SYDVKM. Trimming left V 3 bases short and J 5 bases short, with 16 bases between. This CDR3 has 16 residues. The CDR3 DNA follows: TGTGCCAGCAGTTTCCCCCGGGGTATTGCGACCGGGGAGCTGTTTTTT. It specifies CASSFPRGIATGELFF.

The J gene is TRBJ2-5, the V gene TRBV7-9, with 13 bases that match TRBD2. The CDR3 has 15 amino acids. J lost 2 bases, V lost 8 bases, and 5 bases had no gene match. Germline V gene lookup returns CDR1 SEHNR and CDR2 FQNEAQ (reference sequence). The DNA of the CDR3 is TGTGCCAGCGCCGGGACTAGCGGGGCTCAAGAGACCCAGTACTTC. Residues: CASAGTSGAQETQYF.

This clone was counted a single time. V and J are TRBV9 and TRBJ1-3; D is undetermined. The V end was cut by 0 bases, the J end by 4 bases, with 2 bases between. Germline V gene sequence: CDR1 SGDLS, CDR2 YYNGEE. The CDR3 has 12 residues. The CDR3 region is CASSVEGNTIYF. In DNA, the CDR3 is TGTGCCAGCAGCGTAGAAGGAAACACCATATATTTT.

The genes are TRBV7-6 and TRBJ1-2; weak D call: TRBD1 (6 bases). Trimming took 5 bases from V and 4 from J, leaving 23 bases between them. This CDR3 is built from 17 residues. Germline V gives CDR1 SGHVS, CDR2 FNYEAQ. For the CDR3, the DNA is TGTGCCAGCAGCACCGCCCGCCGACAGGCCGGGGTCTATGGCTACACCTTC. Translated, it gives CASSTARRQAGVYGYTF.

The chain recombines TRBV28 with TRBJ2-1; 11 bases align to TRBD2. The V and J ends lost 5 bases and 6 bases, in that order; junction bases with no gene match: 12. Germline CDR1 and CDR2: MDHEN and SYDVKM. This CDR3 region has 17 residues. Written as DNA, the CDR3 is TGTGCCAGCAGTCTGCGATTACTAGCGGGAGATGGCAATGAGCAGTTCTTC. Its translation is CASSLRLLAGDGNEQFF.

The chain uses TRBV28 and TRBJ1-3; D remains ambiguous. Germline V CDR1 and CDR2: MDHEN, SYDVKM. V lost 3 bases, J lost 5 bases, and 11 bases lay in between. The CDR3 contains 14 residues. The chain's CDR3 is CASSFRRFRNTIYF. The CDR3 DNA reads TGTGCCAGCAGTTTCCGCAGGTTCCGAAACACCATATATTTT. Variable domain in full (rest from reference TRBV28 and TRBJ1-3): DVKVTQSSRYLVKRTGEKVFLECVQDMDHENMFWYRQDPGLGLRLIYFSYDVKMKEKGDIPEGYSVSREKKERFSLILESASTNQTSMYLCASSFRRFRNTIYFGEGSWLTVV.

The J gene is TRBJ2-3, the V gene TRBV4-1, with 7 bases identical to TRBD2. The CDR3 consists of 13 residues. Germline CDR1 is MGHRA and CDR2 is YSYEKL. After removal of 3 bases from V and 6 bases from J, the junction contained 3 bases not matched to a gene. The CDR3 DNA sequence: TGCGCCAGCAGCCACGGGCGGGGGGATACGCAGTATTTT. Translating it yields CASSHGRGDTQYF.

This rearrangement joins TRBV7-2 to TRBJ1-5; possibly TRBD1 for D (5 bases). CDR1 is SGHTA, CDR2 FQGNSA, per germline. With 4 bases removed from V and 7 bases from J, the gap between germline ends came to 14 bases. The CDR3 consists of 14 residues. The CDR3 DNA is TGTGCCAGCAGCTCCTACTCCGGGGACCAGCCCCAGCATTTT. Its translation is CASSSYSGDQPQHF. Combining the CDR3 with reference TRBV7-2 and TRBJ1-5 gives the whole variable domain GAGVSQSPSNKVTEKGKDVELRCDPISGHTALYWYRQSLGQGLEFLIYFQGNSAPDKSGLPSDRFSAERTGGSVSTLTIQRTQQEDSAVYLCASSSYSGDQPQHFGDGTRLSIL.